This T cell receptor (beta chain) stems from a study of T cell responses to AZD1222 COVID-19 vaccine. Study-level results: It should be noted that donors were predominantly white British and more often female, and clonal diversity was possibly underestimated. A rise in Spike-specific TCR breadth and depth followed two AZD1222 doses. Reportedly, nearly half the spike-specific TCRs target unmutated variant regions.

The table came from immunoSEQ multiplex PCR; TCRdb's copy has only in-frame clones and leaves some out. The table lists 200,000 or so clones, about 89% of them singletons, with approximately 2.5% in the top ten. Of note for this clone: Its antigen is not identified.

Germline assignment: CDR1 MDHEN and CDR2 SYDVKM. This CDR3 is built from 15 residues. Unmatched junction bases numbered 12, after V lost 8 bases and J lost 5 bases. The chain uses TRBV28 and TRBJ1-1, with 9 positions matching TRBD1. The receptor was derived from an adult in good health. The sample here was peripheral blood, taken on day 0 of MenACWY control vaccination. The CDR3 region has the DNA TGTGCCAGCGGCGACAGGGGGTCGGGGGCGACTGAAGCTTTCTTT. Protein: CASGDRGSGATEAFF.